This entry describes one TCR beta chain. What it recognizes is unknown. The record originates from a study of CD8+ T cells in alopecia areata. Findings and caveats of the study: Lesional scalp, especially alopecia totalis/universalis, showed higher clonality than normal scalp.

Extraction of RNA preceded its reverse transcription into cDNA, which served as the sequencing template. The method was immunoSEQ multiplex PCR; TCRdb's version includes in-frame clones alone and lacks a portion of them. This table has 110,000 or so clones, less than 80% appearing once. The ends lost 3 bases at V and 6 bases at J; junction bases unmatched: 15. The CDR3 has 18 amino acids. From germline, CDR1 is SQVTM and CDR2 ANQGSEA. The gene calls are TRBV29-1 and TRBJ2-1; 12 positions agree with TRBD2. The specimen sequenced was CD4+ T cells sorted from blood. The clonotype originates from a human donor in good health. The CDR3 reads CSVDKGPSGGARSNEQFF. In DNA form, the CDR3 reads TGCAGCGTTGACAAAGGGCCTAGCGGGGGGGCGCGGAGCAATGAGCAGTTCTTC.